The 30 T cell receptor beta chains in this list originate from one sample, sequenced in a study of blood T cell repertoires in COVID-19. Profiling relied on immunoSEQ multiplex PCR, and the TCRdb table lists in-frame clones only, not all of them. The sample holds more than 130,000 clones, around nine tenths seen once. The specimen was peripheral blood. The receptors come from a woman between 40 and 50 years old with acute or convalescent COVID-19.

J is TRBJ2-7 and V is TRBV27, with D tentatively TRBD1 (6 bases). Germline V gives CDR1 MNHEY, CDR2 SMNVEV (reference sequence). The CDR3 is made up of 13 amino acids. V was shortened by 7 bases and J by 1 base, with 11 bases between the two germline ends. This CDR3 reads CASMAGASYEQYF. The CDR3 nucleotides read TGTGCCAGCATGGCAGGGGCTTCCTACGAGCAGTACTTC.

The V call is TRBV6-5, the J call TRBJ2-1; TRBD2 aligns across 9 bases. CDR3 length equals 16 residues. Germline V gene sequence: CDR1 MNHEY, CDR2 SVGAGI. The trim removed 1 base at V and 2 bases at J, leaving 3 bases unmatched. CDR3 bases: TGTGCCAGCAGTTACTTACCTAGCGGGACCTACAATGAGCAGTTCTTC. Its protein product is CASSYLPSGTYNEQFF.

This rearrangement joins TRBV7-2 to TRBJ2-7; 7 bases map to TRBD2. Germline V lookup: CDR1 SGHTA, CDR2 FQGNSA. This CDR3 comprises 18 residues. Trimming removed 4 bases from V and 6 bases from J; junction bases left unmatched: 21. The CDR3 loop reads CASSSPDVAGRIGLEQYF. Here the CDR3 DNA reads TGTGCCAGCAGCTCCCCCGACGTAGCGGGCCGGATAGGGCTCGAGCAGTACTTC.

V gene TRBV24-1 combines with J gene TRBJ1-5; D not certain. Germline CDR1 KGHDR, CDR2 SFDVKD. V lost 5 bases to trimming and J lost 7 bases, with 11 bases between them. CDR3 size: 13 residues. CDR3 protein: CATSAAGGQPQHF. CDR3 DNA: TGTGCCACCAGTGCTGCAGGTGGGCAGCCCCAGCATTTT.

This clone was recorded a few times. The chain uses TRBV4-3 and TRBJ2-7, with 9 positions matching TRBD2. This CDR3 has 16 amino acids. Germline lookup yields CDR1 LGHNA and CDR2 YSLEER. J was trimmed by 2 bases and V by 3 bases; bases with no gene match: 8. CDR3: CASSQDWASGAYEQYF. The CDR3 DNA reads TGCGCCAGCAGCCAGGATTGGGCTAGCGGGGCCTACGAGCAGTACTTC.

The chain is built from TRBV12-5 and TRBJ1-1; 8 nucleotides line up with TRBD1. The J segment lost 4 bases and the V segment lost 2 bases, leaving 3 bases of the junction unmatched. This CDR3 region has 14 residues. Germline V CDR1 and CDR2: LGHNT, FRNRAP. Here the CDR3 DNA reads TGTGCTAGTGGTTTGCCAGGGGGCACCACTGAAGCTTTCTTT. Its translation: CASGLPGGTTEAFF.

For this clone: This same CDR3 is encoded by further DNA sequences in the sample. The chain uses TRBV19 and TRBJ1-5, with no clear D. The CDR3 is made up of 12 amino acids. The germline V and J ends were trimmed by 3 bases and 4 bases, with 4 bases remaining between them. CDR1 and CDR2 (germline): LNHDA, SQIVND (reference sequence). The DNA for the CDR3 is TGTGCCAGTAGTATCCCGAATCAGCCCCAGCATTTT. This translates into CASSIPNQPQHF.

This chain joins TRBV28 and TRBJ1-2, with TRBD1 matching over 7 bases. Per germline, CDR1 MDHEN and CDR2 SYDVKM. With V trimmed by 8 bases and J by 4 bases, 10 bases remained unmatched. CDR3 size: 14 residues. The CDR3 sequence: CASGGDRDIYGYTF. The CDR3 coding sequence is TGTGCCAGCGGTGGGGACAGAGACATCTATGGCTACACCTTC.

The chain employs TRBV15 and TRBJ1-4, with a tentative D call TRBD1 (5 bases). The CDR3 has 16 amino acids. V lost 5 bases, J lost 4 bases, and 17 bases lay in between. Germline values: CDR1 LNHNV, CDR2 YYDKDF (reference sequence). CDR3 sequence: CATSGGGGRRNEKLFF. DNA of the CDR3: TGTGCCACCAGCGGTGGGGGGGGACGGCGTAATGAAAAACTGTTTTTT.

This CDR3 reads CASSARQGITEAFF. In nucleotides, the CDR3 is TGTGCCAGCAGTGCCAGACAGGGTATCACTGAAGCTTTCTTT. The chain links TRBV6-6 to TRBJ1-1; 7 bases align to TRBD1. The CDR3 totals 14 residues. Germline CDR1 is MNHNY and CDR2 is SVGAGI (reference sequence). V shed 5 bases and J 4 bases; nucleotides not matched to a gene: 7.

V gene TRBV5-1 combines with J gene TRBJ2-5, with D unclear. The CDR3 is made up of 13 amino acids. The V and J ends lost 6 bases and 1 base respectively, with 10 bases between them. CDR1 is SGHRS, CDR2 YFSETQ, per germline. The CDR3 is CASMRRGQETQYF. CDR3 coding DNA: TGCGCCAGCATGCGGCGTGGCCAAGAGACCCAGTACTTC.

The chain carries TRBV28 and TRBJ1-6; 10 nucleotides match TRBD1. Trimming cost V 10 bases and J 7 bases; bases outside gene matches: 7. Germline CDR1 reads MDHEN; CDR2 reads SYDVKM. This CDR3 comprises 14 residues. The CDR3 bases are TGTGCCACCGGGACAGGGGACGGAAATTCACCCCTCCACTTT. The encoded protein is CATGTGDGNSPLHF.

The V gene is TRBV4-1, the J gene TRBJ2-2; 13 bases align to TRBD2. J gave up 7 bases and V 8 bases, and 7 bases lay outside the gene matches. Germline values: CDR1 MGHRA, CDR2 YSYEKL. The CDR3 runs 15 residues. The CDR3 coding sequence is TGCGCCAGCGGCGGTGGACTAGCGGGGGACGGGGAGCTGTTTTTT. This translates into CASGGGLAGDGELFF.

The chain combines TRBV20-1 with TRBJ2-7; D perhaps matches TRBD1 (5 bases). In germline, CDR1 is DFQATT, CDR2 SNEGSKA (reference sequence). The CDR3 length is 11 residues. Trimming took off 6 bases at V and 6 bases at J, with 12 bases between the two ends. Here the CDR3 reads CSAKTVGEQYF. The DNA of the CDR3 is TGCAGTGCCAAGACAGTTGGCGAGCAGTACTTC.

The chain combines TRBV9 with TRBJ2-2; 8 nucleotides agree with TRBD2. This CDR3 region has 17 residues. The germline V gene has CDR1 SGDLS and CDR2 YYNGEE. Germline trimming cut 0 bases from V and 6 bases from J; bases unmatched to any gene: 10. The CDR3 reads CASSVASSGLGAGELFF. The CDR3 DNA is TGTGCCAGCAGCGTAGCTTCTTCGGGACTAGGGGCCGGGGAGCTGTTTTTT.

The chain recombines TRBV5-1 with TRBJ2-5; 10 positions agree with TRBD2. Trimming took 4 bases from V and 13 from J; bases not matched to a gene: 16. The CDR3 is 15 residues long. Germline V gives CDR1 SGHRS, CDR2 YFSETQ. Here the CDR3 DNA reads TGCGCCAGCAGCCGAGAGACTAGCGGGTCCGGTTTGAGGTACTTC. Its protein is CASSRETSGSGLRYF.

V gene TRBV29-1 combines with J gene TRBJ2-3; 10 positions match TRBD1. CDR3 length equals 13 residues. J was trimmed by 3 bases and V by 6 bases; bases with no gene match: 3. Germline V gene lookup returns CDR1 SQVTM and CDR2 ANQGSEA. CDR3 in DNA: TGCAGCGTGGGACAGGGGACAACAGATACGCAGTATTTT. Its protein product is CSVGQGTTDTQYF.

V gene TRBV5-1 combines with J gene TRBJ1-5; 7 bases match TRBD1. Germline V CDR1 and CDR2: SGHRS, YFSETQ. J lost 2 bases, V lost 4 bases, and 3 bases had no gene match. The CDR3 covers 14 residues. Here the CDR3 reads CASSPGTGNQPQHF. As DNA, the CDR3 is TGCGCCAGCAGCCCTGGGACAGGCAATCAGCCCCAGCATTTT.

The CDR3 protein is CASSVNSGGTGELFF. CDR3 DNA: TGTGCCAGCAGCGTAAACAGCGGGGGCACCGGGGAGCTGTTTTTT. This chain connects TRBV9 to TRBJ2-2; TRBD2 matches at 8 bases. This CDR3 is built from 15 residues. Germline CDR1 is SGDLS and CDR2 is YYNGEE. Unmatched junction bases numbered 3, after V lost 1 base and J lost 4 bases.

This clone was seen a handful of times. This chain connects TRBV29-1 to TRBJ2-3; 7 bases line up with TRBD1. Germline assignment: CDR1 SQVTM and CDR2 ANQGSEA. The V gene end was trimmed by 5 bases and the J gene end by 2 bases; junction bases not matched to a gene: 13. The CDR3 runs to 16 residues. In DNA form, the CDR3 reads TGCAGCGTTAATGATTTGGGACAGCAAGCCACAGATACGCAGTATTTT. It is translated as CSVNDLGQQATDTQYF.

The chain has TRBV20-1 and TRBJ2-3; 7 bases line up with TRBD1. This CDR3 region has 11 residues. The J segment lost 4 bases and the V segment lost 5 bases, leaving 0 bases of the junction unmatched. CDR1 DFQATT and CDR2 SNEGSKA come from the germline V gene (reference sequence). Here the CDR3 DNA reads TGCAGTGCTCAGGGGGCAGATACGCAGTATTTT. This gives the protein CSAQGADTQYF.

This chain uses TRBV21-1 with TRBJ1-3; the D call TRBD1 from the table was never checked on the DNA. TRBV21-1 is assigned pseudogene status. The CDR3 runs to 17 residues. The CDR3 region has the DNA TGTGCCAGCAGCAAAGAGGGGACAGGGGAAGAAGGAAACACCATATATTTT. This encodes CASSKEGTGEEGNTIYF.

The chain is built from TRBV5-1 and TRBJ1-6, with D perhaps matching TRBD1 (6 bases). The V end lost 0 bases, the J end lost 6 bases, and 10 bases lay between the germline ends. The CDR3 totals 15 residues. Germline assignment: CDR1 SGHRS and CDR2 YFSETQ. The CDR3 DNA follows: TGCGCCAGCAGCTTGGGACAGGAATTTAATTCACCCCTCCACTTT. It codes for CASSLGQEFNSPLHF.

This rearrangement joins TRBV10-3 to TRBJ1-4, with D possibly TRBD1 on 6 matching bases. There are 13 residues in the CDR3. The V end was cut by 10 bases, the J end by 8 bases, with 17 bases between. CDR1 and CDR2 (germline): ENHRY, SYGVKD. The CDR3 DNA follows: TGTGCCACCAAACAGGGATTGGGAGAAAAACTGTTTTTT. Encoded protein: CATKQGLGEKLFF.

This clone has more than one count but fewer than ten. This chain links TRBV9 with TRBJ2-7; 9 positions agree with TRBD2. Looked up from germline, CDR1 is SGDLS and CDR2 is YYNGEE. The CDR3 totals 13 residues. The junction had 0 bases not matched to a gene; V was cut back by 2 bases and J by 3 bases. This chain's CDR3 is CASSVSGGYEQYF. The CDR3 region has the DNA TGTGCCAGCAGCGTTAGCGGGGGCTACGAGCAGTACTTC.

This clone was seen only once. The chain combines TRBV9 with TRBJ2-4; D call uncertain. Germline CDR1 reads SGDLS; CDR2 reads YYNGEE. Trimming cost V 0 bases and J 1 base, with 11 bases left between them. The CDR3 loop spans 16 amino acids. Written as DNA, the CDR3 is TGTGCCAGCAGCGTAGCCCCCGGTCGGGCCAAAAACATTCAGTACTTC. Residues: CASSVAPGRAKNIQYF.

The V call is TRBV7-2, the J call TRBJ2-2; D remains ambiguous. V was clipped by 4 bases and J by 7 bases, with 10 bases between them. CDR1 SGHTA and CDR2 FQGNSA come from the germline V gene. This CDR3 is 13 amino acids long. The CDR3 loop reads CASSSSGGGELFF. DNA of the CDR3: TGTGCCAGCAGCTCTTCCGGTGGCGGGGAGCTGTTTTTT.

J is TRBJ2-7 and V is TRBV6-9, with 7 bases fitting TRBD2. Germline CDR1 is MNHGY and CDR2 is SVAAGI. CDR3 size: 12 residues. V shed 11 bases and J 7 bases; nucleotides not matched to a gene: 11. CDR3 in DNA: TGTGCCGTCGTAGGAGGCGGGAGAGAGCAGTACTTC. Translated: CAVVGGGREQYF.

The chain employs TRBV3-1 (or the pseudogene TRBV3-2) and TRBJ1-4; 7 bases fit TRBD1. The CDR3 extends over 16 amino acids. V shed 0 bases, J shed 8 bases, and the junction held 9 bases outside the gene matches. Germline assignment: CDR1 LGHDT and CDR2 YNNKEL (reference sequence). In DNA, the CDR3 is TGTGCCAGCAGCCAAGAAACACAGGGGTTAGGAGAAAAACTGTTTTTT. Protein sequence: CASSQETQGLGEKLFF.

This chain links TRBV2 with TRBJ1-2; 8 bases are a match to TRBD1. V was clipped by 7 bases and J by 13 bases; unmatched bases: 8. The CDR3 sequence is 11 residues long. Germline V lookup: CDR1 SNHLY, CDR2 FYNNEI. The CDR3 sequence is CASKGDRRPTF. In nucleotides, the CDR3 is TGTGCCAGCAAGGGGGACAGGCGGCCCACCTTC.